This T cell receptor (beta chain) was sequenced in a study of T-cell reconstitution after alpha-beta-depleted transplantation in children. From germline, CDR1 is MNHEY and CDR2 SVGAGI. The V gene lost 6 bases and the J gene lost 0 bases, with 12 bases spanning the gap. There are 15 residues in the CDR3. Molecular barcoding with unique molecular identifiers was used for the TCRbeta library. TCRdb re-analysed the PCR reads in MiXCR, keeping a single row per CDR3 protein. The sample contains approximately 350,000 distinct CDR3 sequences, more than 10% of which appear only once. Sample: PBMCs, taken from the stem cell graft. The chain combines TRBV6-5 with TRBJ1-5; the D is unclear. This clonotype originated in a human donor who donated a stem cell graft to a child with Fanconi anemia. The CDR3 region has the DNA TGTGCCAGCAGCGCTCCGCGCGGTAGCAATCAGCCCCAGCATTTT. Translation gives CASSAPRGSNQPQHF.